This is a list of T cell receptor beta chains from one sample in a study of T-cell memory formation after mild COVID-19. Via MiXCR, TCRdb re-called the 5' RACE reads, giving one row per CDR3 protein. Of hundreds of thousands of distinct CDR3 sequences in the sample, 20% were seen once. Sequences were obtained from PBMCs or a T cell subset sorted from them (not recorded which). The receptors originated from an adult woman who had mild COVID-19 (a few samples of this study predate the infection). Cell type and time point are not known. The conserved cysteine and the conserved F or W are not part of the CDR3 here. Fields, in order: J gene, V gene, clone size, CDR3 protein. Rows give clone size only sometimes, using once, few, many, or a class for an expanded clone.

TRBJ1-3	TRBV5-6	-	ASSLVVSSGNTIY
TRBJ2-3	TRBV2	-	ASSPTGTRTDTQY
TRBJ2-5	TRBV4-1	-	ASSQASAGGPIQETQY
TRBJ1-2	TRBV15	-	ATSRGGGVRNYGYT
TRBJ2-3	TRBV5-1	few	ASREGVAGSDTQY
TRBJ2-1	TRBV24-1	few	ATSGFSFSEQF
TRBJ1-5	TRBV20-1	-	SARRGPGANQPQH
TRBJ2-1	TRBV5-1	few	ASSTLRGTPSSYNEQF
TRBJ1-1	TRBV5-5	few	ASSSTGGAVNTEAF
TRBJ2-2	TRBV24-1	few	ATSDLGRTGTGELF
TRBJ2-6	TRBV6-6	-	ASSPGTGGFGANVLT
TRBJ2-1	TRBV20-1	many	SARGSGRDIYNEQF
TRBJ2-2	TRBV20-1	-	SARTGGGRTGELF
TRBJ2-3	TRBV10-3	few	AIRDLAGGYKDTDTQY
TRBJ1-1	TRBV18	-	ASSPAGDTEAF
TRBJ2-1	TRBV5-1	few	ASSFSPNYRVSYNEQF
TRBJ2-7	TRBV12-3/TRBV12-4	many	ASSQTGREQY
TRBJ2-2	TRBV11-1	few	ASSILQGTGELF
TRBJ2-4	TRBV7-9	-	ASSSGTGVAKNIQY
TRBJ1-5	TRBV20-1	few	SASPGGSSNQPQH
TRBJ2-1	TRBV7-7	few	ASSLDQGALNEQF
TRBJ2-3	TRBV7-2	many	ASSLAGSRTDTQY
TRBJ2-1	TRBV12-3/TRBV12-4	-	ASSLWGSGGNEQF
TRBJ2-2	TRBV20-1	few	SATGTLGGELF
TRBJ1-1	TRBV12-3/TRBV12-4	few	ASSLGAGTGAANTEAF
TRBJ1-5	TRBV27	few	ASSLSWGNQPQH
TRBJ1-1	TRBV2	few	ASSEGGRHTEAF
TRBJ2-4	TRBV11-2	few	ASKAYGVAKNIQY
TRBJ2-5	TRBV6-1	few	ASSEADRGSQETQY
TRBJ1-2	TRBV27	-	ASSFLPGGAGYGYT